The T cell receptor (beta chain) under discussion was sequenced for a study of T cell responses to AZD1222 COVID-19 vaccine. TCRdb keeps only in-frame clones here, not all; method: immunoSEQ multiplex PCR. The profile covers about 130,000 clones, with 80% to 90% appearing a single time and under 25% taken by the ten largest. CDR3 length equals 13 residues. Germline V CDR1 and CDR2: LGHDT, YNNKEL (reference sequence). V lost 3 bases, J lost 4 bases, and 10 bases lay in between. The count of this clone is one. The V call is TRBV3-1 (or the pseudogene TRBV3-2), the J call TRBJ2-7; TRBD1 might be the D (6 bases). The clonotype originates from an adult in good health. The source material was peripheral blood, sampled on day 0 of AZD1222 vaccination. CDR3 protein: CASSHQGGYEQYF. The CDR3 DNA sequence: TGTGCCAGCAGCCACCAAGGGGGATACGAGCAGTACTTC.